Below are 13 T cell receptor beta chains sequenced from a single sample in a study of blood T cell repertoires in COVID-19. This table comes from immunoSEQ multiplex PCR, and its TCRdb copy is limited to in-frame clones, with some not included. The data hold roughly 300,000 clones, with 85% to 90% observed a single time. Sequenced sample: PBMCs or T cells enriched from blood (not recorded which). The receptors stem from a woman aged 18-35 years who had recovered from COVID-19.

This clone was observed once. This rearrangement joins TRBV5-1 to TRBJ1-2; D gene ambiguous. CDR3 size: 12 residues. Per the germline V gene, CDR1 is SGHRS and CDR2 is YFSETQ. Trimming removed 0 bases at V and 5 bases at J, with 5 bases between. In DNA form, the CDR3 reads TGCGCCAGCAGCTTGGAACATTATGGCTACACCTTC. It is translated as CASSLEHYGYTF.

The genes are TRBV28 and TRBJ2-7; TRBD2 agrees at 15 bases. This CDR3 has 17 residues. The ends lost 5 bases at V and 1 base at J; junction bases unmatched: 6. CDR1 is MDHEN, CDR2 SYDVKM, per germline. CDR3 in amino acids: CASSSPGLAGGSYEQYF. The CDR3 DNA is TGTGCCAGCAGTAGCCCGGGACTAGCGGGGGGTTCCTACGAGCAGTACTTC.

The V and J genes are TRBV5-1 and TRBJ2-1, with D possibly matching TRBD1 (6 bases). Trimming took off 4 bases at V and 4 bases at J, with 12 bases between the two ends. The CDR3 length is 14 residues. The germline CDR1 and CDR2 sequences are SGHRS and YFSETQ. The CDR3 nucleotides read TGCGCCAGCAGCCGGACAGAGAGTTACAATGAGCAGTTCTTC. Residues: CASSRTESYNEQFF.

This CDR3 reads CASSLALTGHEKLFF. CDR3 nucleotide sequence: TGTGCCAGCAGCTTAGCGTTGACAGGTCATGAAAAACTGTTTTTT. The rearrangement links TRBV7-8 to TRBJ1-4; maybe TRBD1 (6 bases). The V and J ends lost 0 bases and 6 bases respectively, with 11 bases between them. This CDR3 spans 15 amino acids. CDR1 SGHVS and CDR2 FQNEAQ come from the germline V gene.

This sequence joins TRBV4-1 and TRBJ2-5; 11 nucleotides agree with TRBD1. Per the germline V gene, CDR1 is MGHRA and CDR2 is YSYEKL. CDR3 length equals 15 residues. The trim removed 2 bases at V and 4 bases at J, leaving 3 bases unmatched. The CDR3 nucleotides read TGCGCCAGCAGCCAAACCGGGACAGGGGGAGAGACCCAGTACTTC. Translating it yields CASSQTGTGGETQYF.

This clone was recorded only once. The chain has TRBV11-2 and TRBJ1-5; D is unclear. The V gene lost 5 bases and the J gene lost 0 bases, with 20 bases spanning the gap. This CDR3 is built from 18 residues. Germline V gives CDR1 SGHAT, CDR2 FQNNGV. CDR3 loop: CASSPPGRDTYSNQPQHF. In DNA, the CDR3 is TGTGCCAGCAGCCCGCCGGGGAGGGATACATATAGCAATCAGCCCCAGCATTTT.

The CDR3 DNA sequence: TGTGCCAGCAGTTGGACAGGGGGGGACGAGCAGTACTTC. It codes for CASSWTGGDEQYF. The chain carries TRBV7-9 and TRBJ2-7, with 10 bases lining up with TRBD1. CDR3 size: 13 residues. Germline CDR1 and CDR2: SEHNR and FQNEAQ (reference sequence). With V trimmed by 6 bases and J by 5 bases, 4 bases remained unmatched.

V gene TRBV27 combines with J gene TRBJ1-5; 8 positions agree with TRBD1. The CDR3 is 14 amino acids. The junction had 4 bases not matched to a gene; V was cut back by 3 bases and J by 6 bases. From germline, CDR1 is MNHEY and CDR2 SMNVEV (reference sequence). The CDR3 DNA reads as TGTGCCAGCAGTTTTCAGGGGGCGCGTCAGCCCCAGCATTTT. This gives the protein CASSFQGARQPQHF.

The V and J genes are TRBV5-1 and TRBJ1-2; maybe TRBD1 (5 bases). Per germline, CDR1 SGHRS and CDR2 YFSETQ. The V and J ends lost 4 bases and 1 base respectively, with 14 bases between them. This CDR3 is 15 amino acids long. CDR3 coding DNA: TGCGCCAGCAGCCAGAACACGGGGGGTAACTATGGCTACACCTTC. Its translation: CASSQNTGGNYGYTF.

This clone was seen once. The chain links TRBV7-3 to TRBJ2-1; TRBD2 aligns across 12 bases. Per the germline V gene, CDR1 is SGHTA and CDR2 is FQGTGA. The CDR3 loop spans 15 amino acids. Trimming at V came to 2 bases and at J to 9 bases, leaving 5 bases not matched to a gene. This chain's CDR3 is CASSLGLAGNAEQFF. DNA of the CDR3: TGTGCCAGCAGCTTAGGACTAGCGGGAAACGCTGAGCAGTTCTTC.

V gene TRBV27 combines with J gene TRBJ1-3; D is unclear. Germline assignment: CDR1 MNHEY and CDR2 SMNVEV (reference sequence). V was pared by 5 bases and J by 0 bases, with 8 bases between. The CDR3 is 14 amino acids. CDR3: CASSASFSGNTIYF. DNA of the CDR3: TGTGCCAGCAGTGCAAGCTTCTCTGGAAACACCATATATTTT.

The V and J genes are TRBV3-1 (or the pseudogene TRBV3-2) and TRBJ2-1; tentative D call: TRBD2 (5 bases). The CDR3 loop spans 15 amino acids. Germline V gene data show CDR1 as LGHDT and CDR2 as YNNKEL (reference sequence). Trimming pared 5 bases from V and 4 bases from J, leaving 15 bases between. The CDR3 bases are TGTGCCAGCAGCGCCCCGGGATTTGGGTACAATGAGCAGTTCTTC. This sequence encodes CASSAPGFGYNEQFF.

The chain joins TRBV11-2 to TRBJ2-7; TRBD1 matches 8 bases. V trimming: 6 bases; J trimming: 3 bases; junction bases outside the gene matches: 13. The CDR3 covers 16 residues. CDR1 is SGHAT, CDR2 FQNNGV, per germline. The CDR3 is CASSLAVTGANYEQYF. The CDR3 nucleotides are TGTGCCAGCAGTTTGGCGGTGACAGGGGCTAACTACGAGCAGTACTTC.